This T cell receptor beta chain comes out of a study of T cells in Graves' hyperthyroidism and ophthalmopathy. In this sample, this clonotype turned up many times. This CDR3 contains 15 residues. The J segment lost 4 bases and the V segment lost 3 bases, leaving 5 bases of the junction unmatched. From germline, CDR1 is KGHSH and CDR2 LQKENI. Amplification of TCR beta CDR3 regions was performed using RNA transcripts as template. Primed by the HTBI set, a first-round RT-PCR was run on the TCR CDR3. TCRdb analysed the multiplex PCR reads with MiXCR anew, one entry per CDR3 protein. The table shows approximately 410,000 distinct CDR3 sequences, with 14% to 15% occurring only once.

Sequencing was done on a sample of blood. V is TRBV18 and J is TRBJ1-2; 10 nucleotides match TRBD1. This receptor was obtained from a man younger than 30 with Graves' ophthalmopathy. Written as DNA, the CDR3 is TGTGCCAGCTCACCTGCAAGGACAGGGGGCTATGGCTACACCTTC. Translated, it gives CASSPARTGGYGYTF.